Shown below are 21 T cell receptor beta chains from a single sample sequenced in a study of CD8+CD57+ T cells in acquired aplastic anemia. Genomic DNA, the template, was used for profiling of the TCR beta VDJ and CDR3. One entry per CDR3 protein, called by TCRdb with MiXCR from the reads. The table has 150,000 to 200,000 distinct CDR3 sequences, 55% to 70% seen once. The sample taken for sequencing was sorted CD4+, CD8+, or CD8+CD57+ T cells (not recorded which) from PBMCs. These receptors all come from a human donor with severe aplastic anemia or a healthy control (not recorded which).

The J gene is TRBJ1-1, the V gene TRBV20-1, with 9 bases matching TRBD1. The germline gives CDR1 DFQATT, CDR2 SNEGSKA (reference sequence). There are 13 residues in the CDR3. Losses at the gene ends were 3 bases for V and 5 bases for J; bases not matched to a gene: 4. Here the CDR3 reads CSARRDRATEAFF. The CDR3 region has the DNA TGCAGTGCTAGGAGGGACAGGGCTACTGAAGCTTTCTTT.

This rearrangement joins TRBV19 to TRBJ2-2; D is possibly TRBD2 (5 bases). V lost 4 bases to trimming and J lost 8 bases, with 17 bases between them. The CDR3 length is 15 residues. Germline V CDR1 and CDR2: LNHDA, SQIVND (reference sequence). CDR3 amino acids: CASSRALPRGGELFF. DNA of the CDR3: TGTGCCAGTAGTAGGGCTCTCCCCCGGGGTGGGGAGCTGTTTTTT.

The chain is built from TRBV2 and TRBJ2-5, with 8 bases identical to TRBD2. Per the germline V gene, CDR1 is SNHLY and CDR2 is FYNNEI. CDR3 length: 13 residues. The V and J ends lost 9 bases and 3 bases, in that order; junction bases with no gene match: 6. The CDR3: CARAGARKETQYF. As DNA, the CDR3 is TGTGCCAGAGCGGGGGCGCGGAAAGAGACCCAGTACTTC.

V and J are TRBV12-3 or TRBV12-4 and TRBJ1-1; D perhaps matches TRBD1 (6 bases). CDR3 length: 14 amino acids. V lost 7 bases, J lost 1 base, and 13 bases lay in between. The CDR3 DNA sequence: TGTGCCAGCAACCAAAGGGACACGAACACTGAAGCTTTCTTT. Protein sequence: CASNQRDTNTEAFF.

This clonotype was seen once. The chain employs TRBV29-1 and TRBJ2-7, with unresolved D. V was shortened by 6 bases and J by 6 bases, with 15 bases between the two germline ends. Germline V gives CDR1 SQVTM, CDR2 ANQGSEA. This CDR3 has 12 residues. For the CDR3, the DNA is TGCAGCGTCGCCGGGCCCCTGGGCGAGCAGTACTTC. This gives the protein CSVAGPLGEQYF.

The V and J genes are TRBV7-3 and TRBJ2-1; 11 bases are a match to TRBD2. The germline V gene has CDR1 SGHTA and CDR2 FQGTGA. The CDR3 sequence is 16 residues long. V was clipped by 5 bases and J by 0 bases; unmatched bases: 3. CDR3 loop: CASSTTSGSSYNEQFF. DNA of the CDR3: TGTGCCAGCAGCACTACTAGCGGGAGCTCCTACAATGAGCAGTTCTTC. The complete variable domain, with remaining parts taken from reference TRBV7-3 and TRBJ2-1, reads GAGVSQTPSNKVTEKGKYVELRCDPISGHTALYWYRQSLGQGPEFLIYFQGTGAADDSGLPNDRFFAVRPEGSVSTLKIQRTERGDSAVYLCASSTTSGSSYNEQFFGPGTRLTVL.

This chain links TRBV19 with TRBJ2-1; 8 nucleotides align to TRBD1. J lost 3 bases, V lost 6 bases, and 10 bases had no gene match. In germline, CDR1 is LNHDA, CDR2 SQIVND (reference sequence). The CDR3 loop spans 16 amino acids. The CDR3 loop reads CASSQGQGSIYNEQFF. CDR3 coding DNA: TGTGCCAGTAGCCAAGGACAGGGATCGATCTACAATGAGCAGTTCTTC.

The sample holds a few counts of this clonotype. The chain uses TRBV7-2 and TRBJ2-2; 7 bases are a match to TRBD1. Germline V gives CDR1 SGHTA, CDR2 FQGNSA. The CDR3 length is 15 residues. After removal of 1 base from V and 7 bases from J, the junction contained 6 bases not matched to a gene. The CDR3 sequence: CASSLGDRRNGELFF. In DNA form, the CDR3 reads TGTGCCAGCAGCTTAGGGGACAGACGGAACGGGGAGCTGTTTTTT.

Here the CDR3 DNA reads TGCAGTGCTAGAGACCGGACCCGAGGAAATTCACCCCTCCACTTT. Protein: CSARDRTRGNSPLHF. The V gene is TRBV20-1, the J gene TRBJ1-6, with D unclear. Trimming pared 0 bases from V and 7 bases from J, leaving 13 bases between. The CDR3 is 15 amino acids. Looked up from germline, CDR1 is DFQATT and CDR2 is SNEGSKA (reference sequence).

This rearrangement joins TRBV12-3 or TRBV12-4 to TRBJ1-1; weak D call: TRBD1 (5 bases). V shed 3 bases and J shed 7 bases, with 21 bases lying between them. The CDR3 is made up of 16 amino acids. The CDR3 region is CASSLSPPGVYSEAFF. In DNA, the CDR3 is TGTGCCAGCAGTTTGTCTCCTCCGGGGGTTTATAGTGAAGCTTTCTTT.

This clonotype was counted only a few times. J is TRBJ1-2 and V is TRBV24-1; no clear D. V lost 3 bases to trimming and J lost 7 bases, with 8 bases between them. The germline V gene has CDR1 KGHDR and CDR2 SFDVKD. The CDR3 is made up of 12 amino acids. CDR3 bases: TGTGCCACCAGTGATCCCTCATTTGGCTACACCTTC. Its protein product is CATSDPSFGYTF.

The chain joins TRBV7-6 to TRBJ1-6, with a weak D call TRBD1 (5 bases). With 1 base removed from V and 8 bases from J, the gap between germline ends came to 12 bases. Germline V CDR1 and CDR2: SGHVS, FNYEAQ. CDR3 length equals 15 residues. The CDR3 bases are TGTGCCAGCAGCTTAGTTCCGGGACCGGATTCACCCCTCCACTTT. It specifies CASSLVPGPDSPLHF.

The gene calls are TRBV19 and TRBJ2-1, with TRBD2 matching 10 bases. V was clipped by 4 bases and J by 7 bases; unmatched bases: 1. Germline assignment: CDR1 LNHDA and CDR2 SQIVND (reference sequence). The CDR3 sequence is 13 residues long. CDR3 loop: CASSNSGGNEQFF. The CDR3 DNA is TGTGCCAGTAGTAATAGCGGGGGGAATGAGCAGTTCTTC.

This clonotype was observed a handful of times. The chain joins TRBV5-8 to TRBJ2-5; the D call may be TRBD1 or TRBD2 (7 bases each). The length of the CDR3 is 16 residues. V lost 4 bases and J lost 3, with 19 bases in between. Germline CDR1 and CDR2: SGHTS and YDEGEE. The CDR3 sequence is CASSPQGWGGEETQYF. Here the CDR3 DNA reads TGTGCCAGCAGCCCACAGGGGTGGGGGGGTGAAGAGACCCAGTACTTC. Looking up the rest from reference TRBV5-8 and TRBJ2-5 gives the full variable domain: EAGVTQSPTHLIKTRGQQATLRCSPISGHTSVYWYQQALGLGLQFLLWYDEGEERNRGNFPPRFSGRQFPNYSSELNVNALELEDSALYLCASSPQGWGGEETQYFGPGTRLLVL.

The V call is TRBV2, the J call TRBJ1-2, with D possibly being TRBD1 (6 bases). V was trimmed by 10 bases and J by 12 bases, leaving 15 bases between them. This CDR3 has 10 amino acids. Germline V gives CDR1 SNHLY, CDR2 FYNNEI. DNA of the CDR3: TGTGCCAACATAGGGGGGGGGAACACCTTC. Its translation: CANIGGGNTF.

The J gene is TRBJ2-7, the V gene TRBV20-1, with D perhaps given as TRBD1 or TRBD2 (5 bases each). Germline lookup yields CDR1 DFQATT and CDR2 SNEGSKA (reference sequence). V was cut by 4 bases and J by 0 bases, with 13 bases left in between. The CDR3 spans 14 residues. The CDR3 DNA follows: TGCAGTGCTATTCCCTACGGGGCCTCCTACGAGCAGTACTTC. This encodes CSAIPYGASYEQYF.

The V call is TRBV2, the J call TRBJ2-5; 9 nucleotides align to TRBD1. The CDR3 covers 15 residues. Trimming removed 7 bases from V and 1 base from J; junction bases left unmatched: 7. Germline lookup yields CDR1 SNHLY and CDR2 FYNNEI. The CDR3 protein is CASIGDRATQETQYF. In DNA form, the CDR3 reads TGTGCCAGCATCGGGGACAGGGCCACCCAAGAGACCCAGTACTTC.

The V gene is TRBV20-1, the J gene TRBJ2-7; possibly TRBD2 for D (7 bases). This CDR3 comprises 15 residues. Germline CDR1 and CDR2: DFQATT and SNEGSKA (reference sequence). V lost 5 bases and J lost 2, with 19 bases in between. For the CDR3, the DNA is TGCAGTGCTGGGTCGGGGGGCGCGGGGCCCTACGAGCAGTACTTC. As protein: CSAGSGGAGPYEQYF.

To note about this clonotype: At one of its ends the junction is not consistent with the germline gene, which may arise from a read error. V is TRBV7-9 and J is TRBJ2-7; D unresolved. The CDR3 sequence is 11 residues long. CDR1 and CDR2 from the germline V gene are SEHNR and FQNEAQ (reference sequence). For the CDR3, the DNA is TGTGCCAGCAGCTTAAGTCGGATCCTCCTCTTC. Encoded protein: CASSLSRILLF.

This chain uses TRBV15 with TRBJ1-6; no clear D. V shed 0 bases and J shed 11 bases, with 8 bases lying between them. Germline loops: CDR1 LNHNV, CDR2 YYDKDF (reference sequence). The CDR3 contains 13 residues. The CDR3 sequence is CATSREVDTPLHF. The CDR3 DNA sequence: TGTGCCACCAGCAGAGAGGTGGATACACCCCTCCACTTT.

The V gene is TRBV29-1, the J gene TRBJ2-7; no clear D gene. Germline CDR1 and CDR2: SQVTM and ANQGSEA. V shed 7 bases and J shed 1 base, with 8 bases lying between them. The length of the CDR3 is 11 residues. CDR3 region: CSAMESYEQYF. As DNA, the CDR3 is TGCAGCGCTATGGAATCCTACGAGCAGTACTTC.